These 10 T cell receptor beta chains originate from one sample sequenced in a study of blood T cell repertoires in COVID-19. TCRdb's table, derived via immunoSEQ multiplex PCR, lists solely in-frame clones and lacks some. The sample shows around 160,000 clones, around 81% of them seen only once. The specimen was peripheral blood. The receptors stem from a woman in her thirties or forties with active or convalescent COVID-19.

V is TRBV4-1 and J is TRBJ1-1; possibly TRBD1 for D (6 bases). The CDR3 has 14 residues. Per the germline V gene, CDR1 is MGHRA and CDR2 is YSYEKL. Between the trimmed V and J ends, which lost 5 bases and 1 base, there was a span of 11 bases. The CDR3 DNA follows: TGCGCCAGCAGCGGGGGGGCGAGGAACACTGAAGCTTTCTTT. It specifies CASSGGARNTEAFF.

The chain recombines TRBV29-1 with TRBJ2-5, with D maybe TRBD2 (6 bases). Germline CDR1 is SQVTM and CDR2 is ANQGSEA. Trimming cost V 8 bases and J 1 base, with 14 bases left between them. The CDR3 runs to 13 residues. The CDR3 protein is CSSRRAFQETQYF. For the CDR3, the DNA is TGCAGCAGTAGGAGGGCTTTCCAAGAGACCCAGTACTTC.

This rearrangement joins TRBV28 to TRBJ1-5, with 8 bases lining up with TRBD1. This CDR3 has 15 amino acids. Germline CDR1 reads MDHEN; CDR2 reads SYDVKM. Trimming removed 6 bases from V and 6 bases from J; junction bases left unmatched: 10. The DNA for the CDR3 is TGTGCCAGCAGCATCGACAGGGGTCGAAGTCAGCCCCAGCATTTT. It is translated as CASSIDRGRSQPQHF.

This clone is a singleton in its sample. The J gene is TRBJ1-5, the V gene TRBV19; possibly TRBD1 for D (6 bases). CDR1 and CDR2 from the germline V gene are LNHDA and SQIVND (reference sequence). This CDR3 is 16 amino acids long. V lost 1 base to trimming and J lost 6 bases, with 16 bases between them. CDR3 DNA: TGTGCCAGTAGTATAGCCGCCGGGGGCGGGGGTCAGCCCCAGCATTTT. Its protein is CASSIAAGGGGQPQHF.

This clone came up once. This chain uses TRBV11-3 with TRBJ2-2, with a tentative D call TRBD1 (6 bases). Germline lookup yields CDR1 SGHNT and CDR2 YENEEA. With 1 base removed from V and 1 base from J, the gap between germline ends came to 13 bases. The CDR3 contains 17 residues. DNA for the CDR3: TGTGCCAGCAGCTTAGGGGTCGACAGGAGGAACACCGGGGAGCTGTTTTTT. It encodes CASSLGVDRRNTGELFF.

This sequence joins TRBV7-8 and TRBJ2-3; 8 bases map to TRBD2. Germline values: CDR1 SGHVS, CDR2 FQNEAQ. This CDR3 is 17 amino acids long. V was clipped by 3 bases and J by 1 base; unmatched bases: 9. CDR3 DNA sequence: TGTGCCAGCAGCTTCTCCTTAGCGGGAAGGGGCACAGATACGCAGTATTTT. Its translation: CASSFSLAGRGTDTQYF.

The chain recombines TRBV19 with TRBJ1-5, with 8 bases matching TRBD1. Trimming cost V 5 bases and J 4 bases; bases outside gene matches: 1. Germline V gene lookup returns CDR1 LNHDA and CDR2 SQIVND (reference sequence). This CDR3 is 13 amino acids long. CDR3 DNA: TGTGCCAGTAGTGGGGACAGGAATCAGCCCCAGCATTTT. It codes for CASSGDRNQPQHF.

The chain joins TRBV9 to TRBJ2-3; a possible D gene is TRBD2 (6 bases). The CDR3 has 15 amino acids. Between the trimmed V and J ends, which lost 0 bases and 6 bases, there was a span of 14 bases. Germline loops: CDR1 SGDLS, CDR2 YYNGEE. CDR3 in amino acids: CASSVDTGAKDTQYF. CDR3 in DNA: TGTGCCAGCAGCGTAGATACGGGAGCGAAGGATACGCAGTATTTT.

The CDR3 spells CASSPQTSGGVTDTQYF. The CDR3 DNA reads TGCGCCAGCAGCCCCCAGACTAGCGGGGGGGTCACAGATACGCAGTATTTT. This chain joins TRBV5-1 and TRBJ2-3, with 14 bases matching TRBD2. Germline trimming cut 4 bases from V and 2 bases from J; bases unmatched to any gene: 6. Germline CDR1 SGHRS, CDR2 YFSETQ. The CDR3 spans 17 residues.

The rearrangement links TRBV6-2 or TRBV6-3 to TRBJ2-7; D possibly corresponds to TRBD2 (5 bases). CDR1 and CDR2 (germline): MNHEY, SVGEGT. The V end was cut by 6 bases, the J end by 6 bases, with 9 bases between. This CDR3 is built from 11 residues. CDR3: CASSTRGEQYF. CDR3 DNA: TGTGCCAGCAGCACACGGGGCGAGCAGTACTTC.